This TCR beta chain derives from a study of blood T cell repertoires in COVID-19 (TCRdb year 2020). A note on the overall study: Collaborator samples came from the United States, Italy and Spain and covered acute and convalescent phases of COVID-19. The sample metadata nearly always contained a de-identified subject ID, COVID-19 status, age in years and sex. Samples were obtained from the ongoing ImmuneRACE study (first 160 participants) and from some 1,200 subjects provided by 6 global collaborators. The material from the prospective study consisted of cDNA or gDNA derived from T cells, B-cell-depleted T cells, or PBMCs. Where HLA class I and class II types were available, the types were taken from metadata supplied by the sample provider, not from assay-based typing. The repertoires were made available in a free public database intended to serve as a resource for research on the immune response to SARS-CoV-2. Subjects who had been exposed to COVID-19, were actively infected with it, or had recovered from it provided the deeply sampled blood TCRbeta repertoires that made up the dataset.

Notes on this clone: The antigen it recognizes is unknown. Base qualities are not at hand, and no much larger clone is one base apart.

TCRbeta CDR3 regions were amplified from genomic DNA by means of the immunoSEQ Assay, a bias-controlled multiplex PCR. In the paper's pipeline: The number of nucleated cells in each sample was estimated from the amplification of reference gene primers within the assay. To quantify the absolute abundance of each unique TCRbeta CDR3 rearrangement, sequence reads were collapsed and filtered. For each sample, productive Simpson clonality was calculated as the square root of Simpson's diversity index over productive rearrangements. Sourced from immuneACCESS, this table was stored by TCRdb with only in-frame sequences that have V and J called. A share of the clones is absent; for the studies checked, an unresolved V gene accounts for under half, and the remainder has no known explanation. D and trimming were read from the DNA, whereas the V and J calls and clone size are those reported in that table. The sample table shows roughly 34,000 clones, and around nine tenths are seen once. About 25% of the sample is held by the ten biggest clonotypes.

Trimming costs V 4 bases and J 4 bases, and their ends lie 7 bases apart. From the germline V gene, CDR1 is SNHLY and CDR2 is FYNNEI. The CDR3, from cysteine to phenylalanine, totals 12 residues. The retained sequence is limited to the CDR3, 36 bases, with the frame set at the first base. Collaborating institutions collected whole blood in K2EDTA tubes following their own protocols. For TCRbeta analysis, collaborator samples were shipped as frozen whole blood, as isolated PBMCs, or as DNA extracted from either sample type. The full study reports these points: How much clinical and demographic metadata was included differed by source and by participant, and the metadata was provided uncurated.

Sequenced: peripheral blood. The clonotype comes from a woman over 75 with active or convalescent COVID-19. The receptor chain draws on TRBV2 and TRBJ1-1, with an unclear D gene assignment. Here is the DNA: TGTGCCAGCAGTGTTACGGGCACTGAAGCTTTCTTT. This yields the protein CASSVTGTEAFF.